These 14 T cell receptor beta chains were sequenced from one sample in a study of blood T cell repertoires in COVID-19. TCRdb's copy holds only in-frame clones and misses some; the assay was immunoSEQ multiplex PCR. The sample contains tens of thousands of clones, 75% to 85% of which appear only once. Input material: peripheral blood. The receptor source for this set is an elderly man with active or convalescent COVID-19.

This clone was seen more than once but under ten times. The chain uses TRBV5-4 and TRBJ2-1, with D tentatively TRBD2 (5 bases). This CDR3 spans 15 amino acids. Per germline, CDR1 SGHNT and CDR2 YYREEE (reference sequence). The V end lost 4 bases, the J end lost 0 bases, and 11 bases lay between the germline ends. CDR3 in DNA: TGTGCCAGCAGCGCCGGACTGATCTCCTACAATGAGCAGTTCTTC. It encodes CASSAGLISYNEQFF.

In this sample, this clone is medium-sized. The genes are TRBV28 and TRBJ1-3; TRBD1 matches at 7 bases. The CDR3 has 16 residues. The V gene's germline CDR1 is MDHEN and CDR2 SYDVKM. J was trimmed by 7 bases and V by 2 bases; bases with no gene match: 11. The CDR3, as DNA: TGTGCCAGCAGTTTAGGGCTCGGACAGGCGGAGAACACCATATATTTT. Amino acid sequence: CASSLGLGQAENTIYF.

This clone counts as medium-sized. The J gene is TRBJ2-5, the V gene TRBV7-8; TRBD2 is a possible D gene (6 bases). The CDR3 has 11 amino acids. Trimming left V 2 bases short and J 13 bases short, with 11 bases between. CDR1 SGHVS and CDR2 FQNEAQ come from the germline V gene. CDR3: CASSLTGLWYF. Written as DNA, the CDR3 is TGTGCCAGCAGCTTAACGGGACTGTGGTACTTC.

Only one count was recorded for this clone. CDR3 nucleotides: TGCGCCAGCAGTGAAGCGGGGGGCGGCAATGAGCAGTTCTTC. Its translation is CASSEAGGGNEQFF. The rearrangement uses TRBV10-2 and TRBJ2-1; 9 nucleotides match TRBD2. V lost 3 bases and J lost 6; bases outside the gene matches: 3. The CDR3 length is 14 residues. The germline V gene encodes CDR1 WSHSY and CDR2 SAAADI.

This rearrangement joins TRBV28 to TRBJ1-2; perhaps TRBD1 as D (5 bases). Deletions cut 3 bases from V and 0 bases from J, with 11 bases between. This CDR3 has 15 residues. The germline V gene encodes CDR1 MDHEN and CDR2 SYDVKM. The CDR3: CASSLATASNYGYTF. In DNA form, the CDR3 reads TGTGCCAGCAGTTTGGCGACAGCTTCTAACTATGGCTACACCTTC.

The gene calls are TRBV7-2 and TRBJ1-5; D uncertain. The CDR3 spans 15 residues. V lost 4 bases to trimming and J lost 2 bases, with 12 bases between them. Looked up from germline, CDR1 is SGHTA and CDR2 is FQGNSA. The chain's CDR3 is CASSSGFRGNQPQHF. The CDR3 DNA reads as TGTGCCAGCAGCTCTGGCTTTCGGGGCAATCAGCCCCAGCATTTT. The complete variable domain, with remaining parts taken from reference TRBV7-2 and TRBJ1-5, reads GAGVSQSPSNKVTEKGKDVELRCDPISGHTALYWYRQSLGQGLEFLIYFQGNSAPDKSGLPSDRFSAERTGGSVSTLTIQRTQQEDSAVYLCASSSGFRGNQPQHFGDGTRLSIL.

The DNA for the CDR3 is TGTGCCAGCAGCTTAGATAAGCGGAAGAACACCGGGGAGCTGTTTTTT. Amino acids: CASSLDKRKNTGELFF. This chain connects TRBV7-9 to TRBJ2-2; D perhaps matches TRBD2 (5 bases). The CDR3 length is 16 residues. Germline-derived CDR1 and CDR2 are SEHNR and FQNEAQ (reference sequence). The V gene lost 1 base and the J gene lost 1 base, with 10 bases spanning the gap.

This sequence joins TRBV19 and TRBJ1-1; a possible D gene is TRBD1 (5 bases). Trimming took 2 bases from V and 1 from J, leaving 14 bases between them. Germline values: CDR1 LNHDA, CDR2 SQIVND (reference sequence). The CDR3 contains 16 residues. The CDR3: CASSIPGLVRNTEAFF. CDR3 nucleotides: TGTGCCAGTAGTATACCAGGGCTGGTACGGAACACTGAAGCTTTCTTT. Using reference TRBV19 and TRBJ1-1 for the parts outside the CDR3, the full variable domain is DGGITQSPKYLFRKEGQNVTLSCEQNLNHDAMYWYRQDPGQGLRLIYYSQIVNDFQKGDIAEGYSVSREKKESFPLTVTSAQKNPTAFYLCASSIPGLVRNTEAFFGQGTRLTVV.

DNA for the CDR3: TGTGCCAGCAGCTTAGACGGGACTAATGAGCAGTTCTTC. It translates to CASSLDGTNEQFF. The chain links TRBV11-3 to TRBJ2-1; D possibly corresponds to TRBD2 (6 bases). CDR3 size: 13 residues. Germline CDR1 is SGHNT and CDR2 is YENEEA. V lost 0 bases and J 7 bases, leaving 7 bases between the germline ends. Full variable domain (remainder filled in from reference TRBV11-3 and TRBJ2-1): EAGVVQSPRYKIIEKKQPVAFWCNPISGHNTLYWYLQNLGQGPELLIRYENEEAVDDSQLPKDRFSAERLKGVDSTLKIQPAELGDSAVYLCASSLDGTNEQFFGPGTRLTVL.

This clone showed up just once. The V and J genes are TRBV6-2 or TRBV6-3 and TRBJ2-1; 10 bases line up with TRBD2. Germline V gives CDR1 MNHEY, CDR2 SVGEGT. Trimming removed 6 bases from V and 8 bases from J; junction bases left unmatched: 7. The length of the CDR3 is 14 residues. The CDR3 DNA is TGTGCCAGCAGCATTAGGCTAGCGGGAGATGAGCAGTTCTTC. Its protein is CASSIRLAGDEQFF.

In DNA, the CDR3 is TGTGCCACCAGCAGAGATGCGGGGTTCACTGAAGCTTTCTTT. Its translation: CATSRDAGFTEAFF. This chain links TRBV15 with TRBJ1-1; D call uncertain. Trimming took off 0 bases at V and 4 bases at J, with 9 bases between the two ends. Germline V gene sequence: CDR1 LNHNV, CDR2 YYDKDF (reference sequence). The CDR3 consists of 14 residues.

The chain joins TRBV7-3 to TRBJ2-3; 9 bases are shared with TRBD2. The ends lost 2 bases at V and 4 bases at J; junction bases unmatched: 4. Germline CDR1 SGHTA, CDR2 FQGTGA. This CDR3 has 15 amino acids. The CDR3 loop reads CASSLAGGPPDTQYF. In DNA, the CDR3 is TGTGCCAGCAGCTTAGCGGGGGGGCCTCCAGATACGCAGTATTTT.

The V call is TRBV29-1, the J call TRBJ2-7, with a possible D match to TRBD2 (7 bases). V was trimmed by 4 bases and J by 2 bases, leaving 15 bases between them. Germline CDR1 reads SQVTM; CDR2 reads ANQGSEA. This CDR3 is built from 14 residues. The CDR3 region has the DNA TGCAGCGTTGTAGGGGGGAGGGCCGCCTACGAGCAGTACTTC. Translating it yields CSVVGGRAAYEQYF.

This chain links TRBV6-2 or TRBV6-3 with TRBJ1-5; D is ambiguous. Per the germline V gene, CDR1 is MNHEY and CDR2 is SVGEGT. The length of the CDR3 is 13 residues. Trimming shortened V by 5 bases and J by 7 bases, and 12 bases separated the two germline ends. CDR3 amino acids: CASSKRERQPQHF. The CDR3 region has the DNA TGTGCCAGCAGTAAGAGGGAGAGGCAGCCCCAGCATTTT.